These 3 T cell receptor beta chains were sequenced from one sample in a study of T cell repertoires in cytomegalovirus infection. Which antigens these TCRs recognize remains unknown. A single record per CDR3 protein comes from TCRdb applying MiXCR to the reads. Here the sample spans some 270,000 distinct CDR3 sequences, less than 25% being singletons. The input for sequencing was cultured PBMCs, taken from culture after CMV antigen stimulation. These receptors were collected from a human donor in good health (CMV status not recorded). Some clones in this sample may be carry-over from other donors' samples.

The chain joins TRBV9 to TRBJ2-1, with 7 bases matching TRBD2. The CDR3 spans 15 residues. V dropped 0 bases and J dropped 3; count of bases not matched to a gene: 3. In germline, CDR1 is SGDLS, CDR2 YYNGEE. The chain's CDR3 is CASSVGGGGYNEQFF. The CDR3 region has the DNA TGTGCCAGCAGCGTAGGGGGGGGGGGCTACAATGAGCAGTTCTTC.

The V call is TRBV9, the J call TRBJ2-1; 11 bases fit TRBD2. V gave up 5 bases and J gave up 4 bases; unmatched junction bases: 5. This CDR3 has 15 residues. Germline lookup yields CDR1 SGDLS and CDR2 YYNGEE. The CDR3: CASRTGLAEYNEQFF. CDR3 nucleotides: TGTGCCAGCAGGACGGGACTAGCGGAGTACAATGAGCAGTTCTTC.

The CDR3 region has the DNA TGTGCCAGCAGCTCCGCACAGGGGGCTAATACTGAAGCTTTCTTT. Translation: CASSSAQGANTEAFF. This chain connects TRBV7-6 to TRBJ1-1; 9 bases match TRBD1. Per germline, CDR1 SGHVS and CDR2 FNYEAQ. V trimming: 4 bases; J trimming: 5 bases; junction bases outside the gene matches: 8. CDR3 length equals 15 residues.